These T cell receptor beta chains were read from a single sample in a study of beta chain features in type 1 diabetes. Profiled with immunoSEQ multiplex PCR; TCRdb holds only in-frame clones, not every one. The sample has roughly 730,000 clones, around an eighth seen once. The source material was naive CD4+ T cells from blood. These receptors were obtained from a man younger than 35 with type 1 diabetes. The CDR3 runs from the conserved cysteine through the conserved F or W. A D gene is named only where the DNA matches it firmly. Only part of the rows carry a size: once, few, many, or a class if the clone is expanded.

cdr3_nt cdr3_aa j_call d_call v_call clone_size
TGCAGCGTTCGGACAGGGGATCAGCCCCAGCATTTT CSVRTGDQPQHF TRBJ1-5 TRBD1 TRBV29-1 -
TGTGCCAGCAGTTTATCCGGACAGGGCATCCACAATGAGCAGTTCTTC CASSLSGQGIHNEQFF TRBJ2-1 TRBD1 TRBV28 few
TGTGCCAGCAGTAGCGCGGACAGCTACGAGCAGTACTTC CASSSADSYEQYF TRBJ2-7 - TRBV25-1 -
TGTGCCAGTAGTTCGGACGGTAGCAATCAGCCCCAGCATTTT CASSSDGSNQPQHF TRBJ1-5 - TRBV19 -
TGTGCCTGGAGTGTACTTGGGGGCCCGGCAGATACGCAGTATTTT CAWSVLGGPADTQYF TRBJ2-3 - TRBV30 -
TGTGCCAGCAGCTTTGGGACAGGCGCCTACGAGCAGTACTTC CASSFGTGAYEQYF TRBJ2-7 TRBD1 TRBV5-4 few
TGTGCCAGCAGACTTGACAGGGAGAGGACAGATACGCAGTATTTT CASRLDRERTDTQYF TRBJ2-3 TRBD1 TRBV6-1 -
TGTGCCAGCAGTGAATCGGGCAATCAGCCCCAGCATTTT CASSESGNQPQHF TRBJ1-5 - TRBV2 -
TGTGCCAGCAGCTCGCGGGACAGGGGGCGGGAGACCCAGTACTTC CASSSRDRGRETQYF TRBJ2-5 TRBD1 TRBV11-1 few
TGTGCCAGCAGTTTTATCTGGGGCCCGAACACTGAAGCTTTCTTT CASSFIWGPNTEAFF TRBJ1-1 - TRBV28 few
TGTGCCAGCAGCCGGACAGGGCTGGGGACCGGGGAGCTGTTTTTT CASSRTGLGTGELFF TRBJ2-2 TRBD1 TRBV7-6 few
TGTGCCAGCAGCCTTGATGGGGGTGAGCAGTTCTTC CASSLDGGEQFF TRBJ2-1 - TRBV5-4 few
TGCGCCAGCAGCTTGGGACTGCCTCGGGAGACCCAGTACTTC CASSLGLPRETQYF TRBJ2-5 - TRBV5-1 few
TGTGCCAGCAGAGACGGGGGCCCCTTGGATACGCAGTATTTT CASRDGGPLDTQYF TRBJ2-3 - TRBV6-1 few
TGTGCCACCAGCAGAGATCAGGGGACTGGTGAAGCTTTCTTT CATSRDQGTGEAFF TRBJ1-1 - TRBV15 -
TGTGCCAGTAGTATAGCCCGCTACAGGGCTCCCTACAATGAGCAGTTCTTC CASSIARYRAPYNEQFF TRBJ2-1 - TRBV19 -
TGTGCCAGCAGCGTCGGGACTAGCGATAGCACAGATACGCAGTATTTT CASSVGTSDSTDTQYF TRBJ2-3 TRBD2 TRBV9 few
TGTGCCAGCAGCCAGGACGGTAACTATGGCTACACCTTC CASSQDGNYGYTF TRBJ1-2 - TRBV16 few
TGTGCCAGCAGCCCCCGACAGGGGGCGGGAACTGAAGCTTTCTTT CASSPRQGAGTEAFF TRBJ1-1 TRBD1 TRBV16 -
TGTGCCTTGGGTGAGGTTAGCAATCAGCCCCAGCATTTT CALGEVSNQPQHF TRBJ1-5 - TRBV30 -
TGTGCCAGCGTACCGCGGACAGCCAAGTCCTACGAGCAGTACTTC CASVPRTAKSYEQYF TRBJ2-7 - TRBV28 -
TGCGCCAGCAGCCAAGTAGGGCCCGGGGCCCAGCATTTT CASSQVGPGAQHF TRBJ1-5 - TRBV4-1 few
TGCAGCGCCGATTGGGGCGATGAGACCCAGTACTTC CSADWGDETQYF TRBJ2-5 - TRBV29-1 few
TGTGCCAGCAGTGGGGACAGGGGGGACCAGCCCCAGCATTTT CASSGDRGDQPQHF TRBJ1-5 TRBD1 TRBV2 -
TGTGCCAGCAGCGCACGGAACACTGAAGCTTTCTTT CASSARNTEAFF TRBJ1-1 - TRBV2 -
TGTGCCAGCAGCCACTCCCCCCGGGGGGGAAATACGCAGTATTTT CASSHSPRGGNTQYF TRBJ2-3 TRBD2 TRBV7-3 -
TGTGCCAGCAGCTTTACCCATACCACAGATACGCAGTATTTT CASSFTHTTDTQYF TRBJ2-3 - TRBV5-4 few
TGTGCCAGCAGCCCAGGACAGGGGGCCTCTGGCTACACCTTC CASSPGQGASGYTF TRBJ1-2 TRBD1 TRBV7-9 few